Sequencing of this T cell receptor (beta chain) was carried out in a study of OX40 agonist ivuxolimab in advanced cancers. This CDR3 region has 13 residues. V shed 5 bases and J shed 0 bases, with 7 bases lying between them. Per germline, CDR1 SEHNR and CDR2 FQNEAQ (reference sequence). Clones were read by immunoSEQ multiplex PCR, and TCRdb kept only the in-frame ones, dropping some. The top ten clones hold about 7% of a sample with around 66,000 clones, roughly 80% of them seen once. Sampling of blood occurred at baseline, cycle 4 day 1, and cycle 7 day 1. This specimen consisted of CD4+ or CD8+ T cells sorted from blood, obtained in a trial of the OX40 agonist ivuxolimab. This clonotype was sampled from an adult with an advanced solid tumor such as melanoma, head and neck, liver or kidney cancer. The chain has TRBV7-9 and TRBJ1-1, with unresolved D. CDR3 nucleotide sequence: TGTGCCAGCAGCGTCAACATGAACACTGAAGCTTTCTTT. Protein sequence: CASSVNMNTEAFF.